This section outlines one T cell receptor (beta chain) sequence together with its context. Its antigen is not identified. This CDR3 comprises 13 residues. Trimming took off 8 bases at V and 2 bases at J, with 12 bases between the two ends. The germline CDR1 and CDR2 sequences are SGHVS and FQNEAQ. The data originate from a study of CD4+ T cells in melanoma. Findings and limits, study-wide: In melanoma, neoantigen-specific CD4+ T cells reportedly differed in differentiation state.

TCRdb's copy holds only in-frame clones and misses some; the assay was immunoSEQ multiplex PCR. Among around 130,000 clones listed, 85% to 95% were seen once. The chain links TRBV7-8 to TRBJ1-2, with TRBD1 as a possible D gene (5 bases). The clonotype was recovered from a human donor with melanoma. The CDR3 protein is CASRPRGNYGYTF. CDR3 nucleotides: TGTGCCAGCCGACCACGGGGGAACTATGGCTACACCTTC.